This TCR beta chain was recorded in a study of blood T cell repertoires in COVID-19. Repertoires were generated with immunoSEQ multiplex PCR, while TCRdb's copy carries only in-frame clones and drops some. The sample contains about 250,000 clones, 88% of which appear only once. Trimming pared 6 bases from V and 1 base from J, leaving 10 bases between. This CDR3 spans 13 amino acids. V usage is TRBV12-3 or TRBV12-4 and J usage is TRBJ2-7; D is undetermined. Sequencing was performed on PBMCs or T cells enriched from blood (not recorded which). The receptor was derived from a woman between 45 and 60 years old who had recovered from COVID-19. The CDR3 protein is CASSAHTSYEQYF. CDR3 bases: TGTGCCAGCAGCGCCCATACTTCCTACGAGCAGTACTTC.